This passage covers 8 T cell receptor beta chains from one sample sequenced in a study of T cell repertoires in cytomegalovirus infection. MiXCR, applied by TCRdb to the reads, yields one record per CDR3 protein. Seen here are 900,000 to 950,000 distinct CDR3 sequences, 30% to 40% observed once, and the top ten hold about an eighth. Their recognized antigens are unknown. The sample was cultured CD8+ T cells from PBMCs, taken from culture after CMV antigen stimulation. All receptors derive from a human donor in good health (CMV status not recorded). Some clones in this sample may be carry-over from other donors' samples.

V and J are TRBV27 and TRBJ2-7; possibly TRBD1 for D (5 bases). The V and J ends lost 5 bases and 3 bases respectively, with 17 bases between them. The length of the CDR3 is 15 residues. Per the germline V gene, CDR1 is MNHEY and CDR2 is SMNVEV (reference sequence). The CDR3 spells CASSPTVLSFYEQYV. The CDR3 region has the DNA TGTGCCAGCAGTCCGACAGTCCTTTCCTTCTACGAGCAGTACGTC.

This clonotype was recorded a few times. The chain joins TRBV19 to TRBJ1-1; D is unclear. Trimming left V 3 bases short and J 0 bases short, with 11 bases between. The CDR3 spans 15 residues. The germline V gene encodes CDR1 LNHDA and CDR2 SQIVND (reference sequence). Here the CDR3 reads CASSIKAMMNTEAFF. The DNA for the CDR3 is TGTGCCAGTAGTATCAAGGCGATGATGAACACTGAAGCTTTCTTT.

Regarding this clonotype: At one end, the junction sequence differs from germline, possibly due to a read error. The J gene is TRBJ1-5, the V gene TRBV7-2; D gene uncertain. CDR1 and CDR2 (germline): SGHTA, FQGNSA. The CDR3 length is 12 residues. As DNA, the CDR3 is TGTGCCGGCAGCTTAGCCGGGTGGCCCCAGCATTTT. It is translated as CAGSLAGWPQHF.

The V gene is TRBV3-1, the J gene TRBJ2-2, with TRBD2 identical over 8 bases. There are 16 residues in the CDR3. V trimming: 4 bases; J trimming: 6 bases; junction bases outside the gene matches: 10. Germline V gives CDR1 LGHDT, CDR2 YNNKEL (reference sequence). CDR3 nucleotide sequence: TGTGCCAGCAGCCCGAGACTAGCGTCTTACTCCGGGGAGCTGTTTTTT. It yields the protein CASSPRLASYSGELFF.

This clonotype turned up a few times. The rearrangement joins TRBV7-2 to TRBJ1-1; D is unresolved. CDR3 length: 14 residues. CDR1 SGHTA and CDR2 FQGNSA come from the germline V gene. V was trimmed by 5 bases and J by 4 bases, leaving 14 bases between them. CDR3 DNA: TGTGCCAGCAGCCCCGTCGTCGGTTCCACTGAAGCTTTCTTT. Translation gives CASSPVVGSTEAFF. Complete variable domain (other parts from reference TRBV7-2 and TRBJ1-1): GAGVSQSPSNKVTEKGKDVELRCDPISGHTALYWYRQSLGQGLEFLIYFQGNSAPDKSGLPSDRFSAERTGGSVSTLTIQRTQQEDSAVYLCASSPVVGSTEAFFGQGTRLTVV.

V gene TRBV19 combines with J gene TRBJ2-7, with TRBD1 matching over 7 bases. The CDR3 consists of 13 residues. From germline, CDR1 is LNHDA and CDR2 SQIVND (reference sequence). V lost 6 bases to trimming and J lost 6 bases; unmatched junction nucleotides: 8. The CDR3 region has the DNA TGTGCCAGTAGCCCCTTGACAGGGTTCGAGCAGTACTTC. It specifies CASSPLTGFEQYF.

This chain connects TRBV5-1 to TRBJ1-2; D unclear. This CDR3 is built from 17 residues. CDR1 is SGHRS, CDR2 YFSETQ, per germline. V gave up 0 bases and J gave up 8 bases, with 23 bases separating them. The CDR3, as DNA: TGCGCCAGCAGCTTGGTAGAGAGGTCCTCTCACGGTGGGGGCTACACCTTC. It yields the protein CASSLVERSSHGGGYTF.

The rearrangement joins TRBV7-6 to TRBJ2-3; the D gene is possibly TRBD1 (5 bases). The CDR3 has 14 residues. V was trimmed by 10 bases and J by 4 bases, leaving 18 bases between them. Germline CDR1 is SGHVS and CDR2 is FNYEAQ. The CDR3 sequence: CATPEGVGSDTQYF. As DNA, the CDR3 is TGTGCCACCCCTGAAGGGGTGGGATCAGATACGCAGTATTTT. The whole variable domain, remainder taken from reference TRBV7-6 and TRBJ2-3, is GAGVSQSPRYKVTKRGQDVALRCDPISGHVSLYWYRQALGQGPEFLTYFNYEAQQDKSGLPNDRFSAERPEGSISTLTIQRTEQRDSAMYRCATPEGVGSDTQYFGPGTRLTVL.